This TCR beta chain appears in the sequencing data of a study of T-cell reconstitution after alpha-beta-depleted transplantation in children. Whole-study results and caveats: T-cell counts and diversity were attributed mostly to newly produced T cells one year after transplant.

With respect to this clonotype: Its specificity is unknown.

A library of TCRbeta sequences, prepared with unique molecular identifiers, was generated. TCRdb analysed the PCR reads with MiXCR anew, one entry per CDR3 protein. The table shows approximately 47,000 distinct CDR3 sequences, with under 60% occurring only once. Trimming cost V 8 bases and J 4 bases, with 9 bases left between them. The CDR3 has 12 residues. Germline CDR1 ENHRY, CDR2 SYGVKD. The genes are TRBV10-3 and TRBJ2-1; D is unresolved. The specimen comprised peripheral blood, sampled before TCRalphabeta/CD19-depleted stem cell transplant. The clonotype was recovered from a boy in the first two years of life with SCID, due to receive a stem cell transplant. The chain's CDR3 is CAIQRKYNEQFF. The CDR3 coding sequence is TGTGCCATCCAACGAAAATACAATGAGCAGTTCTTC.